Included here is one TCR beta chain sequence, with context. Its antigen remains unknown. The source of the sample is a study of blood T cells in healthy people across ages. The overall study: Template switching caught about one barcoded beta molecule for each two T cells.

Primers used in a second PCR of about 6 to 11 cycles were a sample-barcoded 5' primer and a J-beta primer mix. One entry per CDR3 protein results from TCRdb running MiXCR on the 5' RACE reads. The table lists about 1,500,000 distinct CDR3 sequences, around 42% of them singletons. Drawn from each donor were roughly 9.4 milliliters of peripheral blood. Every sample yielded at least 6 million isolated PBMCs. The CDR3 is 11 amino acids. Trimming left V 2 bases short and J 10 bases short, with 6 bases between. Germline V gives CDR1 MNHEY, CDR2 SVGAGI. General study results and limits: A roughly linear fall in TCR beta diversity per million T cells was seen with increasing age.

The sequence derives from a woman aged 18-29 years in good health. Sequenced input: blood. The chain couples TRBV6-5 to TRBJ2-1; D not resolved. The CDR3 loop reads CASSYQREQFF. DNA of the CDR3: TGTGCCAGCAGTTACCAGAGGGAGCAGTTCTTC.